Only a few counts were recorded for the clone carrying this T cell receptor beta chain. Antigen: not known. TCRdb re-called the reads with MiXCR, one entry per CDR3 protein. Of approximately 150,000 distinct CDR3 sequences listed, roughly a sixth were seen once; the top ten hold over 15%. This CDR3 spans 15 amino acids. Germline trimming cut 6 bases from V and 3 bases from J; bases unmatched to any gene: 8. The source of the sample is a study of T cell repertoires in cytomegalovirus infection. Study context: Both CMV infection and a matching HLA type were indicated by public TCR beta signatures.

Study-level results: CMV-specific TCR beta clonotypes restricted by HLA-C dominated the ex vivo response.

What was sequenced was CD8+ T cells from PBMCs. The sequence derives from a human donor in good health (CMV status not recorded). Some clones in this sample may be carry-over from other donors' samples. The rearrangement joins TRBV12-3 or TRBV12-4 to TRBJ2-3, with 8 bases aligning to TRBD2. DNA of the CDR3: TGTGCCAGCAGCCCCCCCGGGGGGGGAACAGATACGCAGTATTTT. Amino acids: CASSPPGGGTDTQYF.